This entry concerns a single TCR beta chain. Its antigen is as yet unknown. V shed 1 base, J shed 3 bases, and the junction held 6 bases outside the gene matches. The V gene's germline CDR1 is MGHDK and CDR2 SYGVNS. This CDR3 has 15 amino acids. The data were taken from a study of shared clonotypes between healthy human individuals. Genomic DNA of every subset was divided equally among multiple immunoSEQ plates. About 30,000 T cell genomes (around 190 ng DNA) went into each sorted-subset replicate. TCRdb's table, derived via immunoSEQ multiplex PCR, lists solely in-frame clones and lacks some. The sample yields under 300,000 clones, approximately 65% seen once. The study, taken as a whole, reports: Clonotypes which were not shared had lower generation probabilities than clonotypes that all four donors shared.

Each of the donors was a healthy adult who was HIV-negative and had not had a recent acute infection or vaccination. What was sequenced was memory CD4+ T cells sorted from blood. Indicated subset: CD45RA-negative fraction. This chain joins TRBV25-1 and TRBJ2-7, with 7 nucleotides matching TRBD2. The receptor was isolated from a man aged 25-40 years in good health. The CDR3, as DNA: TGTGCCAGCAGTGAATGGGGGGGTCTCGGCTACGAGCAGTACTTC. Residues: CASSEWGGLGYEQYF.